Following are 17 T cell receptor beta chains from one sample sequenced in a study of blood T cell repertoires in COVID-19. Using immunoSEQ multiplex PCR, the repertoire was profiled, and TCRdb retains in-frame clones only, with some absent. The sample comprises 15,000 to 20,000 clones, 85% to 90% of which are singletons, and 7.7% rests with the top ten. The sequenced material came from peripheral blood. The source of these receptors is a woman aged 55-69 years with active COVID-19.

The rearrangement joins TRBV11-2 to TRBJ2-5, with 8 bases fitting TRBD1. The CDR3 has 16 residues. The V and J ends lost 6 bases and 10 bases, in that order; junction bases with no gene match: 19. Germline loops: CDR1 SGHAT, CDR2 FQNNGV. The chain's CDR3 is CASSLRPDRVQGGQYF. In DNA form, the CDR3 reads TGTGCCAGCAGTCTCAGGCCGGACAGGGTGCAAGGGGGCCAGTACTTC.

The V and J genes are TRBV13 and TRBJ2-3, with 11 nucleotides matching TRBD2. There are 14 residues in the CDR3. J lost 6 bases, V lost 4 bases, and 3 bases had no gene match. The germline V gene has CDR1 PRHDT and CDR2 FYEKMQ (reference sequence). This chain's CDR3 is CASSSLAGGDTQYF. The CDR3 bases are TGTGCCAGCAGCTCCCTAGCGGGGGGTGATACGCAGTATTTT.

The CDR3 DNA follows: TGTGCCAGCACAGGACGACAGGGGAGGTACGAGCAGTACTTC. As protein: CASTGRQGRYEQYF. The J gene is TRBJ2-7, the V gene TRBV11-2; 8 bases match TRBD1. The J segment lost 4 bases and the V segment lost 7 bases, leaving 9 bases of the junction unmatched. This CDR3 contains 14 residues. Germline loops: CDR1 SGHAT, CDR2 FQNNGV.

This chain connects TRBV6-5 to TRBJ2-7; D is possibly TRBD2 (6 bases). This CDR3 is 13 amino acids long. Per germline, CDR1 MNHEY and CDR2 SVGAGI. Trimming shortened V by 4 bases and J by 6 bases, and 13 bases separated the two germline ends. The CDR3 nucleotides read TGTGCCAGCAGTTCCGGACTATTACGCGAGCAGTACTTC. It encodes CASSSGLLREQYF.

V is TRBV5-6 and J is TRBJ1-2; 7 bases match TRBD1. The V segment lost 2 bases and the J segment 2 bases; nucleotides outside the gene matches: 9. CDR1 and CDR2 (germline): SGHDT, YYEEEE. This CDR3 region has 16 residues. CDR3 sequence: CASSLQGRGENYGYTF. In DNA, the CDR3 is TGTGCCAGCAGCTTACAGGGGAGAGGGGAAAACTATGGCTACACCTTC.

The sample holds a few counts of this clone. Written as DNA, the CDR3 is TGTGCCAGCAGTTCTGACAGCCGTGGCAATCAGCCCCAGCATTTT. Amino acid sequence: CASSSDSRGNQPQHF. The V call is TRBV27, the J call TRBJ1-5; tentatively, D is TRBD1 (5 bases). V was shortened by 4 bases and J by 2 bases, with 12 bases between the two germline ends. The length of the CDR3 is 15 residues. CDR1 MNHEY and CDR2 SMNVEV come from the germline V gene (reference sequence).

The chain is built from TRBV3-1 (or the pseudogene TRBV3-2) and TRBJ1-3; no clear D. Germline values: CDR1 LGHDT, CDR2 YNNKEL (reference sequence). With 4 bases removed from V and 3 bases from J, the gap between germline ends came to 7 bases. This CDR3 contains 13 residues. The CDR3, as DNA: TGTGCCAGCAGCCCCATACTTGGAAACACCATATATTTT. It encodes CASSPILGNTIYF.

This chain links TRBV2 with TRBJ2-7; TRBD1 aligns across 9 bases. This CDR3 has 12 residues. The germline V gene encodes CDR1 SNHLY and CDR2 FYNNEI. Unmatched junction bases numbered 0, after V lost 3 bases and J lost 6 bases. DNA of the CDR3: TGTGCCAGCAGTGAGACAGGGGGCGAGCAGTACTTC. Residues: CASSETGGEQYF.

This chain connects TRBV24-1 to TRBJ1-2, with 7 bases fitting TRBD1. The V and J ends lost 4 bases and 6 bases, in that order; junction bases with no gene match: 1. Germline assignment: CDR1 KGHDR and CDR2 SFDVKD. This CDR3 contains 12 residues. Here the CDR3 DNA reads TGTGCCACCAGTGAGACAGGGCATGGCTACACCTTC. Translation gives CATSETGHGYTF.

This CDR3 reads CASSPGVAESYEQYF. Written as DNA, the CDR3 is TGTGCCAGCAGCCCCGGGGTAGCGGAGTCCTACGAGCAGTACTTC. This chain connects TRBV7-6 to TRBJ2-7; the D gene is possibly TRBD2 (6 bases). From germline, CDR1 is SGHVS and CDR2 FNYEAQ. This CDR3 is 15 amino acids long. V lost 5 bases, J lost 1 base, and 15 bases lay in between.

This chain links TRBV25-1 with TRBJ2-2; possible D gene TRBD1, 5 bases. The CDR3 is 15 residues long. The V gene lost 6 bases and the J gene lost 1 base, with 12 bases spanning the gap. In germline, CDR1 is MGHDK, CDR2 SYGVNS. CDR3 amino acids: CASSRDYGNTGELFF. CDR3 bases: TGTGCCAGCAGCAGGGATTACGGGAACACCGGGGAGCTGTTTTTT.

V and J are TRBV5-1 and TRBJ2-3; 9 bases match TRBD2. V shed 0 bases, J shed 4 bases, and the junction held 3 bases outside the gene matches. CDR1 and CDR2 from the germline V gene are SGHRS and YFSETQ. The CDR3 loop spans 15 amino acids. CDR3 sequence: CASSLAAGGPDTQYF. CDR3 in DNA: TGCGCCAGCAGCTTGGCCGCGGGGGGGCCAGATACGCAGTATTTT.

This clone was seen once. This chain links TRBV6-5 with TRBJ2-3; D unclear. This CDR3 has 14 residues. Trimming stripped 4 bases from V and 0 bases from J, with 8 bases between. The V gene's germline CDR1 is MNHEY and CDR2 SVGAGI. The CDR3, as DNA: TGTGCCAGCAGTTGGGCCCCTAGCACAGATACGCAGTATTTT. It encodes CASSWAPSTDTQYF.

This sequence joins TRBV27 and TRBJ1-2; TRBD1 matches 8 bases. Germline CDR1 is MNHEY and CDR2 is SMNVEV (reference sequence). The CDR3 is made up of 17 amino acids. The junction had 17 bases not matched to a gene; V was cut back by 5 bases and J by 6 bases. CDR3 loop: CASSDGTGSGTEHGYTF. As DNA, the CDR3 is TGTGCCAGCAGTGACGGGACAGGTAGCGGTACTGAGCATGGCTACACCTTC.

This chain joins TRBV6-5 and TRBJ1-4; possible D gene TRBD1, 5 bases. Trimming stripped 7 bases from V and 7 bases from J, with 16 bases between. The CDR3 contains 14 residues. Per germline, CDR1 MNHEY and CDR2 SVGAGI. CDR3 sequence reads: CASNWGTLSEKLFF. CDR3 bases: TGTGCCAGCAACTGGGGCACTCTTTCTGAAAAACTGTTTTTT.

In DNA form, the CDR3 reads TGTGCCAGCAGCCCCACTTGGGGGACAAGCTCCTACGAGCAGTACTTC. Protein product: CASSPTWGTSSYEQYF. The V gene is TRBV9, the J gene TRBJ2-7, with a tentative D call TRBD1 (6 bases). V was trimmed by 4 bases and J by 0 bases, leaving 17 bases between them. Germline-derived CDR1 and CDR2 are SGDLS and YYNGEE. The CDR3 covers 16 residues. The variable domain in full, completed from reference TRBV9 and TRBJ2-7, reads DSGVTQTPKHLITATGQRVTLRCSPRSGDLSVYWYQQSLDQGLQFLIQYYNGEERAKGNILERFSAQQFPDLHSELNLSSLELGDSALYFCASSPTWGTSSYEQYFGPGTRLTVT.

CDR3 nucleotide sequence: TGTGCCAGCAGTTTAGGTCCGGGGGGCGAGCAGTACTTC. As protein: CASSLGPGGEQYF. This rearrangement joins TRBV27 to TRBJ2-7, with 7 bases that match TRBD2. The germline V gene encodes CDR1 MNHEY and CDR2 SMNVEV (reference sequence). This CDR3 has 13 residues. Losses at the gene ends were 2 bases for V and 6 bases for J; bases not matched to a gene: 4.